One and the same sample provided the 27 T cell receptor beta chains below, sequenced in a study of T-cell memory formation after mild COVID-19. Each CDR3 protein gets one entry after TCRdb re-called the 5' RACE reads with MiXCR. The sample shows about 140,000 distinct CDR3 sequences, more than 12% of them seen only once. Material for sequencing was PBMCs or a T cell subset sorted from them (not recorded which). Every receptor here comes from an adult woman who had mild COVID-19 (a few samples of this study predate the infection). Cell type and time point are not known.

The chain combines TRBV5-5 with TRBJ1-5; D gene ambiguous. V was shortened by 3 bases and J by 4 bases, with 14 bases between the two germline ends. This CDR3 has 15 amino acids. CDR1 is SGHKS, CDR2 YYEKEE, per germline (reference sequence). The CDR3 DNA sequence: TGTGCCAGCAGCTCCGAACCATCTGGGAATCAGCCCCAGCATTTT. Amino acids: CASSSEPSGNQPQHF.

This clonotype was seen a few times. The chain uses TRBV20-1 and TRBJ2-6; unclear D gene. CDR1 DFQATT and CDR2 SNEGSKA come from the germline V gene (reference sequence). This CDR3 region has 16 residues. Trimming removed 0 bases at V and 1 base at J, with 10 bases between. For the CDR3, the DNA is TGCAGTGCTAGAGATCCGTGGGGATCTGGGGCCAACGTCCTGACTTTC. It codes for CSARDPWGSGANVLTF.

This chain uses TRBV5-1 with TRBJ2-1, with 14 bases matching TRBD2. V dropped 0 bases and J dropped 6; count of bases not matched to a gene: 2. CDR1 is SGHRS, CDR2 YFSETQ, per germline. The CDR3 has 16 amino acids. The CDR3 region has the DNA TGCGCCAGCAGCTTGGTGACTAGCGGGGGGGGCAATGAGCAGTTCTTC. Translation: CASSLVTSGGGNEQFF.

There are many counts of this clonotype. V gene TRBV20-1 combines with J gene TRBJ2-3; 10 positions agree with TRBD2. This CDR3 contains 17 residues. Per the germline V gene, CDR1 is DFQATT and CDR2 is SNEGSKA (reference sequence). Trimming took 0 bases from V and 1 from J; bases not matched to a gene: 7. The CDR3 sequence is CSARDARGTSGTDTQYF. CDR3 nucleotide sequence: TGCAGTGCTAGAGATGCTCGAGGGACTAGCGGCACAGATACGCAGTATTTT.

The chain is built from TRBV18 and TRBJ1-2, with TRBD1 matching over 8 bases. The germline CDR1 and CDR2 sequences are KGHSH and LQKENI. This CDR3 is 15 amino acids long. The V gene end was trimmed by 3 bases and the J gene end by 4 bases; junction bases not matched to a gene: 7. The CDR3 nucleotides read TGTGCCAGCTCACCTCCTCGGGACAGGAGCTATGGCTACACCTTC. As protein: CASSPPRDRSYGYTF.

The chain has TRBV2 and TRBJ1-3; TRBD1 aligns across 12 bases. CDR3 size: 16 residues. Germline lookup yields CDR1 SNHLY and CDR2 FYNNEI. The trim removed 2 bases at V and 4 bases at J, leaving 3 bases unmatched. The CDR3 protein is CASSERDRGLGNTIYF. In nucleotides, the CDR3 is TGTGCCAGCAGTGAAAGGGACAGGGGGCTAGGAAACACCATATATTTT.

This clonotype was counted a few times. This rearrangement joins TRBV4-2 to TRBJ1-2; D not resolved. The germline V and J ends were trimmed by 0 bases and 7 bases, with 9 bases remaining between them. CDR1 is LGHNA and CDR2 is YNFKEQ in the germline V gene. The CDR3 totals 13 residues. This CDR3 reads CASSQEQPAGYTF. Here the CDR3 DNA reads TGTGCCAGCAGCCAAGAACAACCGGCTGGCTACACCTTC.

The J gene is TRBJ2-4, the V gene TRBV2, with D perhaps matching TRBD1 (5 bases). CDR3 size: 12 residues. Germline V CDR1 and CDR2: SNHLY, FYNNEI. Trimming shortened V by 7 bases and J by 9 bases, and 13 bases separated the two germline ends. The chain's CDR3 is CASTLAQGIQYF. The CDR3 DNA follows: TGTGCCAGCACTCTGGCGCAGGGCATTCAGTACTTC.

The table lists this clonotype with many counts. The V call is TRBV12-3 or TRBV12-4, the J call TRBJ2-5; D could derive from TRBD1 or TRBD2 (5 bases each). V lost 7 bases and J 7 bases, leaving 19 bases between the germline ends. CDR3 length: 14 residues. CDR3 residues: CASTRDAWDGTQYF. The CDR3, as DNA: TGTGCCAGCACCCGGGACGCATGGGACGGGACCCAGTACTTC.

There are many counts of this clonotype. Written as DNA, the CDR3 is TGTGCCACCAGCCCGACAGGGAACACCGGGGAGCTGTTTTTT. This sequence encodes CATSPTGNTGELFF. The chain employs TRBV24-1 and TRBJ2-2; tentatively, D is TRBD1 (6 bases). Germline CDR1 and CDR2: KGHDR and SFDVKD. Trimming removed 7 bases at V and 1 base at J, with 9 bases between. This CDR3 has 14 amino acids.

The J gene is TRBJ2-5, the V gene TRBV7-2, with TRBD1 identical over 8 bases. Per the germline V gene, CDR1 is SGHTA and CDR2 is FQGNSA. The CDR3 spans 15 residues. The trim removed 5 bases at V and 2 bases at J, leaving 7 bases unmatched. Here the CDR3 reads CASSRDRISQETQYF. The DNA of the CDR3 is TGTGCCAGCAGCAGGGACAGGATATCACAAGAGACCCAGTACTTC.

This chain uses TRBV13 with TRBJ1-5; tentative D call: TRBD1 (5 bases). This CDR3 contains 14 residues. Deletions cut 1 base from V and 5 bases from J, with 9 bases between. Germline CDR1 reads PRHDT; CDR2 reads FYEKMQ (reference sequence). The CDR3 nucleotides are TGTGCCAGCAGCTTAGCTGGGGCCGATCAGCCCCAGCATTTT. It encodes CASSLAGADQPQHF.

At least ten counts were recorded for this clonotype. The chain joins TRBV24-1 to TRBJ2-5; 7 bases match TRBD1. Trimming cost V 3 bases and J 4 bases; bases outside gene matches: 4. The CDR3 consists of 14 residues. Germline values: CDR1 KGHDR, CDR2 SFDVKD. In DNA, the CDR3 is TGTGCCACCAGTGATCTAAGGACAGGAGAGACCCAGTACTTC. Amino acid sequence: CATSDLRTGETQYF.

This chain connects TRBV6-2 or TRBV6-3 to TRBJ2-5; 10 bases map to TRBD2. Trimming cost V 6 bases and J 5 bases; bases outside gene matches: 9. CDR3 length: 15 residues. From germline, CDR1 is MNHEY and CDR2 SVGEGT. The CDR3: CASSQRGGPRETQYF. CDR3 DNA sequence: TGTGCCAGCAGCCAGCGGGGGGGACCACGTGAGACCCAGTACTTC.

In its sample, this clonotype was seen a few times. The chain uses TRBV19 and TRBJ2-7; 8 bases are shared with TRBD1. J lost 2 bases, V lost 6 bases, and 6 bases had no gene match. Germline CDR1 is LNHDA and CDR2 is SQIVND (reference sequence). This CDR3 has 14 residues. CDR3 sequence reads: CASSSPGQAYEQYF. CDR3 coding DNA: TGTGCCAGTAGCTCCCCGGGACAGGCCTACGAGCAGTACTTC.

This sequence joins TRBV20-1 and TRBJ2-7; 7 positions match TRBD1. Germline trimming cut 3 bases from V and 2 bases from J; bases unmatched to any gene: 7. Germline assignment: CDR1 DFQATT and CDR2 SNEGSKA (reference sequence). This CDR3 comprises 14 residues. The CDR3 spells CSASSGTAAYEQYF. CDR3 bases: TGCAGTGCTAGTTCCGGGACAGCCGCCTACGAGCAGTACTTC.

The V gene is TRBV29-1, the J gene TRBJ1-6, with D tentatively TRBD1 (6 bases). Per germline, CDR1 SQVTM and CDR2 ANQGSEA. V lost 5 bases to trimming and J lost 4 bases, with 12 bases between them. The CDR3 runs 14 residues. CDR3 sequence: CSVSQGTYNSPLHF. The CDR3 DNA reads TGCAGCGTTTCACAGGGAACATATAATTCACCCCTCCACTTT.

This clonotype has only a few counts. This chain connects TRBV29-1 to TRBJ2-1; D is unresolved. This CDR3 is 13 amino acids long. V was cut by 6 bases and J by 5 bases, with 14 bases left in between. CDR1 is SQVTM, CDR2 ANQGSEA, per germline. The CDR3 region is CSVITSTHNEQFF. The CDR3 bases are TGCAGCGTAATAACTTCGACACACAATGAGCAGTTCTTC.

J is TRBJ2-1 and V is TRBV12-3 or TRBV12-4; 14 positions agree with TRBD2. The CDR3 sequence is 24 residues long. The ends lost 6 bases at V and 0 bases at J; junction bases unmatched: 25. CDR3 protein: CASSFSFLRAGTSGRVGSYNEQFF. In DNA form, the CDR3 reads TGTGCCAGCAGCTTTTCCTTCCTCCGCGCCGGGACTAGCGGGAGAGTGGGCTCCTACAATGAGCAGTTCTTC.

J is TRBJ2-7 and V is TRBV7-7; perhaps D is TRBD1 or TRBD2 (6 bases each). This CDR3 comprises 14 residues. Germline values: CDR1 SSHAT, CDR2 FNYEAQ (reference sequence). CDR3 residues: CASALGGSSYEQYF. The CDR3 DNA reads as TGTGCTAGCGCTCTAGGGGGGAGCTCCTACGAGCAGTACTTC.

The chain recombines TRBV7-6 with TRBJ1-5; no definite D call. This CDR3 contains 13 residues. V was pared by 1 base and J by 8 bases, with 9 bases between. Germline lookup yields CDR1 SGHVS and CDR2 FNYEAQ. CDR3 in amino acids: CASSLGGREPQHF. The CDR3 DNA follows: TGTGCCAGCAGCTTAGGGGGTCGTGAGCCCCAGCATTTT.

This clonotype was detected a few times. The gene calls are TRBV12-3 or TRBV12-4 and TRBJ2-7; 7 bases line up with TRBD1. CDR3 size: 15 residues. V lost 4 bases to trimming and J lost 4 bases; unmatched junction nucleotides: 10. The CDR3 DNA follows: TGTGCCAGCAGTTCTCAAACAGGGGTCGGTTACGAGCAGTACTTC. This gives the protein CASSSQTGVGYEQYF.

This chain joins TRBV7-2 and TRBJ2-3; 12 bases are a match to TRBD2. From germline, CDR1 is SGHTA and CDR2 FQGNSA. The CDR3 spans 16 residues. The V gene end was trimmed by 3 bases and the J gene end by 10 bases; junction bases not matched to a gene: 11. The CDR3 protein is CASSFPTSGRGWAQYF. CDR3 in DNA: TGTGCCAGCAGCTTTCCGACTAGCGGGAGAGGATGGGCGCAGTATTTT.

In the case of this clonotype: At one of its ends the junction is not consistent with the germline gene, which may arise from a read error. The chain links TRBV7-9 to TRBJ1-1; D may be TRBD1 (5 bases). The CDR3 loop spans 14 amino acids. CDR1 and CDR2 from the germline V gene are SEHNR and FQNEAQ (reference sequence). The CDR3 loop reads CASSPRGQGTKAFF. The CDR3 nucleotides read TGTGCCAGCAGCCCTCGAGGCCAGGGCACTAAAGCTTTCTTT.

J is TRBJ2-7 and V is TRBV5-6; TRBD1 aligns across 8 bases. Trimming at V came to 3 bases and at J to 3 bases, leaving 14 bases not matched to a gene. Germline V lookup: CDR1 SGHDT, CDR2 YYEEEE. The CDR3 contains 17 residues. In DNA form, the CDR3 reads TGTGCCAGCAGCTCCCCTGTCGGCGGGACAGGAGTCTACGAGCAGTACTTC. This codes for CASSSPVGGTGVYEQYF.

This clonotype was observed a few times. V usage is TRBV10-3 and J usage is TRBJ1-1, with D tentatively TRBD1 (5 bases). V lost 1 base, J lost 11 bases, and 20 bases lay in between. Germline CDR1 ENHRY, CDR2 SYGVKD. This CDR3 is built from 15 residues. CDR3 residues: CAISELSDGGDGAFF. The CDR3 DNA reads as TGTGCCATCAGTGAGTTGAGCGACGGAGGGGATGGCGCTTTCTTT.

The V gene is TRBV29-1, the J gene TRBJ1-1; D is undetermined. The CDR3 runs 11 residues. V lost 6 bases and J 0 bases, leaving 5 bases between the germline ends. Germline CDR1 is SQVTM and CDR2 is ANQGSEA. CDR3 sequence: CSVLMNTEAFF. In DNA form, the CDR3 reads TGCAGCGTCCTCATGAACACTGAAGCTTTCTTT.